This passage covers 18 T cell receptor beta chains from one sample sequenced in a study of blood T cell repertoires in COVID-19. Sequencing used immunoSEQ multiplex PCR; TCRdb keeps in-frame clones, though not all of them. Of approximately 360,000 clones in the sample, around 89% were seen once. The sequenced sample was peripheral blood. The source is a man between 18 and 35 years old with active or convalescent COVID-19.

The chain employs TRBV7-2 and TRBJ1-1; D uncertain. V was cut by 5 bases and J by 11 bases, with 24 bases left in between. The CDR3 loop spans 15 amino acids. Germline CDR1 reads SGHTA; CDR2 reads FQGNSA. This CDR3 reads CASSPARASLSEAFF. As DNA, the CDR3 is TGTGCCAGCAGCCCAGCTCGGGCGAGTCTTAGCGAGGCTTTCTTT.

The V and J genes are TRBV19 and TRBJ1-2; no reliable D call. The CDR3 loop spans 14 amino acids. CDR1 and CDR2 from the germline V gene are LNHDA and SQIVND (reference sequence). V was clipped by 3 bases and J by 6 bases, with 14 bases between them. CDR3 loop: CASSISRGRDGYTF. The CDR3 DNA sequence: TGTGCCAGTAGTATTTCCCGAGGGCGCGATGGCTACACCTTC.

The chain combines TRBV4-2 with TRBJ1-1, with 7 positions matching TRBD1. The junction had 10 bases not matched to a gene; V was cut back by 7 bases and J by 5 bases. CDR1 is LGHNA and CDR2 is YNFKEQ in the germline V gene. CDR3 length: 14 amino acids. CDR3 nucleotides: TGTGCCAGCACCGTCTCGCAGGGGGAAACTGAAGCTTTCTTT. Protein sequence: CASTVSQGETEAFF.

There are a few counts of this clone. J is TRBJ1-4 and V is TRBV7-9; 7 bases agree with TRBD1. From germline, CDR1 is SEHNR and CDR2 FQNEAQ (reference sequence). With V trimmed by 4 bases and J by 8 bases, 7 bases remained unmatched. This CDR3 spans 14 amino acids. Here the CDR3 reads CASSSHRGSEKLFF. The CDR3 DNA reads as TGTGCCAGCAGCTCGCACAGGGGCTCGGAAAAACTGTTTTTT.

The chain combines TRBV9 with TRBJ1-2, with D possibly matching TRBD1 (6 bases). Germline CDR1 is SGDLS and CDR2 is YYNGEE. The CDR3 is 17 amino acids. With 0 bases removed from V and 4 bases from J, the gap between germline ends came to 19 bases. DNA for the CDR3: TGTGCCAGCAGCGTAGCTACAGGGCGTGAGGGAATCTATGGCTACACCTTC. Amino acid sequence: CASSVATGREGIYGYTF.

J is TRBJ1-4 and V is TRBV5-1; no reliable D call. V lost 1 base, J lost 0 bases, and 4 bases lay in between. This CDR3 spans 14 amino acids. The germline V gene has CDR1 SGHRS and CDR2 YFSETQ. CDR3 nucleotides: TGCGCCAGCAGCTTGACTACAACTAATGAAAAACTGTTTTTT. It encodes CASSLTTTNEKLFF.

The CDR3 DNA sequence: TGTGCCAGCTCACCGGTCTCGGCACCGGGGGGTTACACTGAAGCTTTCTTT. Encoded protein: CASSPVSAPGGYTEAFF. The J gene is TRBJ1-1, the V gene TRBV18, with D possibly TRBD1 on 5 matching bases. V lost 3 bases and J lost 3, with 20 bases in between. Germline-derived CDR1 and CDR2 are KGHSH and LQKENI. The CDR3 covers 17 residues.

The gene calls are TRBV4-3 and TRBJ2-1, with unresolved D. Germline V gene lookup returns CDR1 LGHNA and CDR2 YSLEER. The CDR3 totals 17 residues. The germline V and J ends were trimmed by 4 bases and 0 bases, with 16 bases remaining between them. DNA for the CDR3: TGCGCCAGCAGCCCCTATATTGGGCTGAGCTCCTACAATGAGCAGTTCTTC. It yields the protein CASSPYIGLSSYNEQFF.

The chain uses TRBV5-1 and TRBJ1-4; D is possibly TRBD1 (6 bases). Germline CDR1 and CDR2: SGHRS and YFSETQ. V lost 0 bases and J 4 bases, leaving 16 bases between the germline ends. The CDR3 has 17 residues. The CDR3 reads CASSLGGTRGINEKLFF. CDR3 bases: TGCGCCAGCAGCTTGGGGGGCACCAGGGGCATTAATGAAAAACTGTTTTTT.

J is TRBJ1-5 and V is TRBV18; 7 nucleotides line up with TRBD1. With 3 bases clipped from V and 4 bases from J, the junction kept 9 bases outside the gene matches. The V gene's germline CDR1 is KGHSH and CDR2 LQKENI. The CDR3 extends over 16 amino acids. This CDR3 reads CASSPRVGQNNQPQHF. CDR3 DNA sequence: TGTGCCAGCTCACCTCGCGTGGGACAGAATAATCAGCCCCAGCATTTT.

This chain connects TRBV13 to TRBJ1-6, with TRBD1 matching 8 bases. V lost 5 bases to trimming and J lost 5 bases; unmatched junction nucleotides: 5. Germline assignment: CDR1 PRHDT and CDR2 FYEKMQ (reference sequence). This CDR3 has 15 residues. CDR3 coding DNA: TGTGCCAGCAGCGCAGGACAGGGCGATAATTCACCCCTCCACTTT. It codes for CASSAGQGDNSPLHF.

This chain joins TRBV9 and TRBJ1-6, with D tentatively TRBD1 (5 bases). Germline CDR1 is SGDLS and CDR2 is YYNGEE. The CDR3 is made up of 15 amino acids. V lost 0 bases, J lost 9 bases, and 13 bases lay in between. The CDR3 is CASSVDPGDVSPLHF. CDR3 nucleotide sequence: TGTGCCAGCAGCGTAGATCCGGGGGACGTTTCACCCCTCCACTTT.

CDR3 in amino acids: CASSYSRWTRNEAFF. CDR3 nucleotide sequence: TGTGCCAGCAGTTACTCGAGATGGACTCGAAACGAAGCTTTCTTT. This chain joins TRBV6-5 and TRBJ1-1; D not certain. The CDR3 spans 15 residues. V lost 0 bases, J lost 8 bases, and 16 bases lay in between. Germline V gives CDR1 MNHEY, CDR2 SVGAGI.

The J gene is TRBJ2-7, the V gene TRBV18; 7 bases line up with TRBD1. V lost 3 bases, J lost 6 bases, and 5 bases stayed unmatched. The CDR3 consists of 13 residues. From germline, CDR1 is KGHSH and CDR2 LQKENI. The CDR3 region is CASSPAQGSEQYF. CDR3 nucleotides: TGTGCCAGCTCACCGGCACAGGGGTCCGAGCAGTACTTC.

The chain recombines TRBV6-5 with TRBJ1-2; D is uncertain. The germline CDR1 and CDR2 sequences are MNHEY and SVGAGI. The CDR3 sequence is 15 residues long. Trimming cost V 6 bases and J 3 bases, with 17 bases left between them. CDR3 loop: CASRHPSRSDYGYTF. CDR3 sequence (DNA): TGTGCCAGCAGGCACCCCAGCAGGTCCGACTATGGCTACACCTTC.

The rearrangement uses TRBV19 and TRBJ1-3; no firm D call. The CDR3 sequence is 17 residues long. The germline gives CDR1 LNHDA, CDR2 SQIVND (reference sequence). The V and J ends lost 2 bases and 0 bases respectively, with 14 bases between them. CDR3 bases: TGTGCCAGTAGTATACGCCCAGACATCCTCTCTGGAAACACCATATATTTT. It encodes CASSIRPDILSGNTIYF.

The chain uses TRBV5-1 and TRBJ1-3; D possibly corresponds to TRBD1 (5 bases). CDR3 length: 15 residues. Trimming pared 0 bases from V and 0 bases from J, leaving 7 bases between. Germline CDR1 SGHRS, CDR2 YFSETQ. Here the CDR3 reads CASSLAQGSGNTIYF. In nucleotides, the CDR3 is TGCGCCAGCAGCTTGGCCCAGGGCTCTGGAAACACCATATATTTT.

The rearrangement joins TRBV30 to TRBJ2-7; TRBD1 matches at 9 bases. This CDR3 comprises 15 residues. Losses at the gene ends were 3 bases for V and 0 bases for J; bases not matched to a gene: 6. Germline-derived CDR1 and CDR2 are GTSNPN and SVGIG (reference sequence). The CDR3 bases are TGTGCCTGGAGGACCGGGACAGGGTACTCCTACGAGCAGTACTTC. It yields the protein CAWRTGTGYSYEQYF. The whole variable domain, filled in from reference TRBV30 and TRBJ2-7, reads SQTIHQWPATLVQPVGSPLSLECTVEGTSNPNLYWYRQAAGRGLQLLFYSVGIGQISSEVPQNLSASRPQDRQFILSSKKLLLSDSGFYLCAWRTGTGYSYEQYFGPGTRLTVT.